The next 2 T cell receptor beta chains were all read from a single sample in a study of blood T cell repertoires in COVID-19. Using immunoSEQ multiplex PCR, the repertoire was profiled, and TCRdb retains in-frame clones only, with some absent. The profile covers 200,000 to 250,000 clones, with approximately 80% appearing a single time and about 1.3% taken by the ten largest. Sequencing was done on a sample of PBMCs or T cells enriched from blood (not recorded which). These receptors originate from a woman aged 40 to 50 with acute COVID-19.

The rearrangement links TRBV7-8 to TRBJ1-1, with TRBD1 identical over 7 bases. The trim removed 5 bases at V and 2 bases at J, leaving 2 bases unmatched. Germline V gene data show CDR1 as SGHVS and CDR2 as FQNEAQ. The CDR3 totals 13 residues. The CDR3 DNA reads TGTGCCAGCAGCCGGGACAGCAACACTGAAGCTTTCTTT. Protein: CASSRDSNTEAFF.

J is TRBJ1-4 and V is TRBV18; TRBD1 matches at 7 bases. The CDR3 runs 13 residues. The germline V gene has CDR1 KGHSH and CDR2 LQKENI. J was trimmed by 7 bases and V by 1 base; bases with no gene match: 0. This CDR3 reads CASSPQGAEKLFF. CDR3 sequence (DNA): TGTGCCAGCTCACCACAGGGGGCTGAAAAACTGTTTTTT.